These T cell receptor beta chains were read from a single sample in a study of cytomegalovirus exposure and HLA in healthy donors. Only in-frame clones appear in the TCRdb table, and some are missing; sequencing was by immunoSEQ multiplex PCR. This sample has 100,000 to 150,000 clones, with roughly 88% found just once. The material sequenced was PBMCs. These receptors all come from a man in his fifties or sixties in good health and CMV-seronegative. CDR3s include the opening cysteine and the closing phenylalanine or tryptophan. The D gene is left open where the match is weak. Size values are once, few and many counts, or a class for expanded clones, and some rows have none.

>TRBJ2-7|TRBD1|TRBV7-9|.
TGTGCCAGCAGCTTCCTACAGGGGAGCGAGCAGTACTTC
CASSFLQGSEQYF
>TRBJ1-1|.|TRBV19|few
TGTGCCAGTAGCCCCGGGGGACTCTACACTGAAGCTTTCTTT
CASSPGGLYTEAFF
>TRBJ1-5|.|TRBV4-1|.
TGCGCCAGCAGCCAAGTTTTGCAGGGCATAGCCCGCAATCAGCCCCAGCATTTT
CASSQVLQGIARNQPQHF
>TRBJ2-1|TRBD1|TRBV27|.
TGTGCCAGCAGACTAACAGGGGTGGATGAGCAGTTCTTC
CASRLTGVDEQFF
>TRBJ2-7|.|TRBV6-5|.
TGTGCCAGCAGTTACCCCGGCTACGAGCAGTACTTC
CASSYPGYEQYF
>TRBJ1-2|.|TRBV6-5|once
TGTGCCAGCAGTTACTCCGGAGCTAACTATGGCTACACCTTC
CASSYSGANYGYTF
>TRBJ1-5|.|TRBV2|.
TGTGCCAGCAGTGAGGTAACAGCTACTAATCAGCCCCAGCATTTT
CASSEVTATNQPQHF
>TRBJ2-7|.|TRBV30|.
TGTGCCTGGAGTGTACTCAGGAGGAGCTCCTACGAGCAGTACTTC
CAWSVLRRSSYEQYF
>TRBJ1-2|.|TRBV2|.
TGTGCCAGCAGTGAAACCGGGTCCGGCTATGGCTACACCTTC
CASSETGSGYGYTF
>TRBJ1-1|.|TRBV13|.
TGTGCCAGCAGCTTAGAGCGAGCCATGAACACTGAAGCTTTCTTT
CASSLERAMNTEAFF
>TRBJ2-5|.|TRBV4-3|.
TGCGCCAGCAGCCAAGAGCATAGAGAGACCCAGTACTTC
CASSQEHRETQYF
>TRBJ2-7|.|TRBV5-1|.
TGCGCCAGCAGCTTGGCGTCCACACAGGGCGAGCAGTACTTC
CASSLASTQGEQYF
>TRBJ1-4|TRBD1|TRBV7-8|.
TGTGCCAGCAGCTTCTACAGGGGGCAAAGTAATGAAAAACTGTTTTTT
CASSFYRGQSNEKLFF
>TRBJ2-5|TRBD1|TRBV6-1|few
TGTGCCAGCAGTGAGGGACAGGGGGCAGAGACCCAGTACTTC
CASSEGQGAETQYF
>TRBJ2-7|TRBD1|TRBV5-1|.
TGCGCCAGCAGCTTGAGTTCAGGGGGATACGAGCAGTACTTC
CASSLSSGGYEQYF
>TRBJ2-1|.|TRBV29-1|.
TGCAGCGTTTCCAGGGCCGATGAGCAGTTCTTC
CSVSRADEQFF
>TRBJ2-7|TRBD2|TRBV27|.
TGTGCCAGCAGTTCCGCGGGAGGGATGTCCTACGAGCAGTACTTC
CASSSAGGMSYEQYF
>TRBJ2-5|.|TRBV5-1|.
TGCGCCAGCAGCTTGAATCCGGGGGTGAGCCAAGAGACCCAGTACTTC
CASSLNPGVSQETQYF
>TRBJ2-1|.|TRBV30|.
TGTGCCTGGAGTCAGTTTAGGGGATTGAATGAGCAGTTCTTC
CAWSQFRGLNEQFF
>TRBJ2-3|TRBD2|TRBV27|.
TGTGCCAGCAGTCGATCGGCTAGCGGGGTCTGGGATACGCAGTATTTT
CASSRSASGVWDTQYF
>TRBJ2-3|.|TRBV25-1|.
TGTGCCAGCAGTAAGGCAGGCTCTAGCACAGATACGCAGTATTTT
CASSKAGSSTDTQYF
>TRBJ1-2|TRBD1|TRBV4-3|.
TGCGCCAGCAGCCAAGAACAGGGGCGTAACTATGGCTACACCTTC
CASSQEQGRNYGYTF
>TRBJ1-2|.|TRBV27|once
TGTGCCAGCAGCGTTGGACATAACGTAGTTTACACCTTC
CASSVGHNVVYTF
>TRBJ2-7|TRBD1|TRBV18|.
TGTGCCAGCTCCACCACGCGACAGGGGAACGAGCAGTACTTC
CASSTTRQGNEQYF